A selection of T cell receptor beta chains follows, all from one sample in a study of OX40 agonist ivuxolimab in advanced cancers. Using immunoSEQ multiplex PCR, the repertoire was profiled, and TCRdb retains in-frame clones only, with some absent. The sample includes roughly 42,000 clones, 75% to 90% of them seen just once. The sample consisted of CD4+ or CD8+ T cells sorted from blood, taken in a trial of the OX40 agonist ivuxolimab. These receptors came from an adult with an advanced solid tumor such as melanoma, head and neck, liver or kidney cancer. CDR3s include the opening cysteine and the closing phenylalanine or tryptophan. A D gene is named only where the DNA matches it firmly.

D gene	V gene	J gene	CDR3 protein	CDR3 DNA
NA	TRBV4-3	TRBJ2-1	CASSQENGRYNEQFF	TGCGCCAGCAGCCAAGAGAACGGGAGATACAATGAGCAGTTCTTC
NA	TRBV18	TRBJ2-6	CASSPIRHSSGANVLTF	TGTGCCAGCTCACCAATCCGACATAGCTCTGGGGCCAACGTCCTGACTTTC
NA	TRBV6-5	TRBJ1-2	CASSLAAGYYGYTF	TGTGCCAGCAGCCTCGCCGCGGGGTACTATGGCTACACCTTC
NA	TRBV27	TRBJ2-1	CASSLTRKKDNEQFF	TGTGCCAGCAGTTTGACTAGGAAAAAAGACAATGAGCAGTTCTTC
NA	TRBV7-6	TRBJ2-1	CASSLTAGTVLNEQFF	TGTGCCAGCAGCTTAACCGCCGGGACTGTCCTCAATGAGCAGTTCTTC
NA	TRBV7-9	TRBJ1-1	CASLGNTEAFF	TGTGCCAGCCTGGGGAACACTGAAGCTTTCTTT
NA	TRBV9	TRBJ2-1	CASSGTASSYNEQFF	TGTGCCAGCAGCGGGACGGCAAGCTCCTACAATGAGCAGTTCTTC
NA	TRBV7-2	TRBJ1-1	CASRIFPGVFDTEAFF	TGTGCCAGCAGAATATTCCCAGGGGTTTTCGACACTGAAGCTTTCTTT
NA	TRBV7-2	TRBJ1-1	CASSLWGSENTEAFF	TGTGCCAGCAGCTTATGGGGCAGCGAGAACACTGAAGCTTTCTTT
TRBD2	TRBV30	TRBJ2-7	CAWGLAGVSEQYF	TGTGCCTGGGGACTAGCGGGAGTTTCCGAGCAGTACTTC
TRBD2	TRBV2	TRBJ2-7	CASSQNSGGGEQYF	TGTGCCAGCAGCCAAAATAGCGGGGGTGGCGAGCAGTACTTC
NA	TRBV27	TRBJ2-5	CASSFHWETTLETQYF	TGTGCCAGCAGTTTTCATTGGGAGACTACGTTGGAGACCCAGTACTTC